Below are 20 T cell receptor beta chains sequenced from a single sample in a study of T cell responses to AZD1222 COVID-19 vaccine (dated by TCRdb to the early 2020s). Preparation of the library involved the immunoSEQ multiplex PCR assay. What TCRdb holds here is the immuneACCESS table cut down to in-frame rearrangements. Part of the clones is not present; checked against another copy, under half of the missing clones reflect an unresolved V gene, and the others are unexplained. This sample comprises more than 75,000 clones, approximately 90% of them detected only once. The top ten clonotypes cover 7.5% of the sample. The time point label here, explained by the study, means: baseline before first vaccination. This specimen consisted of peripheral blood, obtained on day 0 of AZD1222 vaccination. All receptors derive from an adult in good health.

V gene TRBV12-5 combines with J gene TRBJ1-5; 8 bases map to TRBD1. This CDR3 is built from 15 residues. V lost 7 bases to trimming and J lost 0 bases; unmatched junction nucleotides: 5. Germline values: CDR1 LGHNT, CDR2 FRNRAP. The CDR3, as DNA: TGTGCTAGTGCCCAGACAGGGGATAGCAATCAGCCCCAGCATTTT. Translating it yields CASAQTGDSNQPQHF.

This rearrangement joins TRBV7-9 to TRBJ1-4, with D possibly matching TRBD1 (6 bases). The CDR3 runs 15 residues. V lost 6 bases, J lost 3 bases, and 14 bases lay in between. Germline CDR1 SEHNR, CDR2 FQNEAQ (reference sequence). The CDR3 here is CASSSRGASNEKLFF. The CDR3 DNA is TGTGCCAGCAGTAGCCGGGGGGCTTCTAATGAAAAACTGTTTTTT.

CDR3 in amino acids: CASSPSIQGYEQYF. The CDR3 bases are TGCGCCAGCAGCCCGTCTATACAGGGGTACGAGCAGTACTTC. This rearrangement joins TRBV5-1 to TRBJ2-7, with 7 bases identical to TRBD1. This CDR3 comprises 14 residues. V lost 4 bases, J lost 4 bases, and 8 bases stayed unmatched. CDR1 is SGHRS, CDR2 YFSETQ, per germline.

The chain is built from TRBV6-4 and TRBJ2-1; D possibly corresponds to TRBD2 (5 bases). V was trimmed by 6 bases and J by 2 bases, leaving 14 bases between them. Germline CDR1 is MRHNA and CDR2 is SNTAGT. The CDR3 covers 15 residues. The CDR3 here is CASSKEGTPYNEQFF. DNA for the CDR3: TGTGCCAGCAGCAAAGAGGGCACCCCCTACAATGAGCAGTTCTTC.

By share, this clone counts as medium-sized (0.01 to 0.1%). The CDR3 region is CASSEGGSNQPQHF. The CDR3 DNA sequence: TGTGCCAGCAGCGAGGGGGGGAGCAATCAGCCCCAGCATTTT. The V and J genes are TRBV7-3 and TRBJ1-5; TRBD1 is a possible D gene (6 bases). Per the germline V gene, CDR1 is SGHTA and CDR2 is FQGTGA. CDR3 length equals 14 residues. V gave up 5 bases and J gave up 1 base, with 9 bases separating them. The variable domain in full, with the rest retrieved from reference TRBV7-3 and TRBJ1-5, is GAGVSQTPSNKVTEKGKYVELRCDPISGHTALYWYRQSLGQGPEFLIYFQGTGAADDSGLPNDRFFAVRPEGSVSTLKIQRTERGDSAVYLCASSEGGSNQPQHFGDGTRLSIL.

V usage is TRBV5-6 and J usage is TRBJ1-1; D is unresolved. Trimming pared 0 bases from V and 6 bases from J, leaving 6 bases between. There are 12 residues in the CDR3. CDR1 SGHDT and CDR2 YYEEEE come from the germline V gene. The CDR3 spells CASSLEDSEAFF. The CDR3 DNA sequence: TGTGCCAGCAGCTTGGAGGACTCTGAAGCTTTCTTT. The entire variable domain, with the rest obtained from reference TRBV5-6 and TRBJ1-1, is as follows: DAGVTQSPTHLIKTRGQQVTLRCSPKSGHDTVSWYQQALGQGPQFIFQYYEEEERQRGNFPDRFSGHQFPNYSSELNVNALLLGDSALYLCASSLEDSEAFFGQGTRLTVV.

The chain is built from TRBV7-9 and TRBJ1-2; D remains ambiguous. CDR1 is SEHNR, CDR2 FQNEAQ, per germline (reference sequence). The CDR3 is 13 residues long. The V and J ends lost 1 base and 9 bases respectively, with 12 bases between them. In DNA, the CDR3 is TGTGCCAGCAGCTTAGAAGCCCCCCTGAGCTACACCTTC. Its protein is CASSLEAPLSYTF. Together with reference TRBV7-9 and TRBJ1-2, the CDR3 gives the full variable domain: DTGVSQNPRHKITKRGQNVTFRCDPISEHNRLYWYRQTLGQGPEFLTYFQNEAQLEKSRLLSDRFSAERPKGSFSTLEIQRTEQGDSAMYLCASSLEAPLSYTFGSGTRLTVV.

This rearrangement joins TRBV20-1 to TRBJ2-5; D is uncertain. In germline, CDR1 is DFQATT, CDR2 SNEGSKA (reference sequence). V shed 3 bases and J shed 1 base, with 6 bases lying between them. This CDR3 is built from 12 residues. The CDR3 DNA follows: TGCAGTGCTAGTACACCCCAAGAGACCCAGTACTTC. Translating it yields CSASTPQETQYF.

The chain couples TRBV6-5 to TRBJ1-4, with 7 bases identical to TRBD1. The CDR3 covers 15 residues. V lost 6 bases to trimming and J lost 7 bases; unmatched junction nucleotides: 11. Germline V gives CDR1 MNHEY, CDR2 SVGAGI. As DNA, the CDR3 is TGTGCCAGCAGGTTCTCTCGCAGGGGGAGTGAAAAACTGTTTTTT. It encodes CASRFSRRGSEKLFF.

The chain employs TRBV13 and TRBJ2-1; no reliable D call. Germline CDR1 reads PRHDT; CDR2 reads FYEKMQ (reference sequence). The CDR3 consists of 15 residues. Trimming took off 5 bases at V and 0 bases at J, with 11 bases between the two ends. The CDR3 spells CASSTFGSSYNEQFF. The CDR3 nucleotides are TGTGCCAGCAGCACCTTTGGCAGCTCCTACAATGAGCAGTTCTTC.

The rearrangement links TRBV14 to TRBJ1-6, with 10 bases identical to TRBD1. There are 18 residues in the CDR3. The V gene end was trimmed by 1 base and the J gene end by 4 bases; junction bases not matched to a gene: 7. In germline, CDR1 is SGHDN, CDR2 FVKESK. This CDR3 reads CASSQGPRDRGYNSPLHF. The DNA of the CDR3 is TGTGCCAGCAGCCAAGGTCCCCGGGACAGGGGATATAATTCACCCCTCCACTTT.

The rearrangement uses TRBV4-2 and TRBJ1-6; unclear D gene. Trimming took 2 bases from V and 5 from J, leaving 4 bases between them. The CDR3 is 13 amino acids. Germline V CDR1 and CDR2: LGHNA, YNFKEQ. The CDR3 is CASSQNNNSPLHF. As DNA, the CDR3 is TGTGCCAGCAGCCAAAATAATAATTCACCCCTCCACTTT.

The chain joins TRBV28 to TRBJ2-7, with D tentatively TRBD1 or TRBD2 (6 bases each). Germline V gives CDR1 MDHEN, CDR2 SYDVKM. The V end was cut by 6 bases, the J end by 4 bases, with 19 bases between. CDR3 length equals 15 residues. CDR3 sequence: CASSLPGGVAYEQYF. The CDR3 DNA reads as TGTGCCAGCAGCCTACCCGGGGGCGTGGCGTACGAGCAGTACTTC.

V gene TRBV19 combines with J gene TRBJ1-5; the D gene is possibly TRBD1 (6 bases). Germline-derived CDR1 and CDR2 are LNHDA and SQIVND (reference sequence). This CDR3 is 17 amino acids long. The V end was cut by 5 bases, the J end by 7 bases, with 24 bases between. CDR3 in DNA: TGTGCCAGTAGTGCGCTCCCCTCTGGGGGCGCAGGGCAGCCCCAGCATTTT. Translated: CASSALPSGGAGQPQHF.

This chain uses TRBV6-5 with TRBJ2-1; 7 nucleotides agree with TRBD2. Unmatched junction bases numbered 6, after V lost 4 bases and J lost 9 bases. The CDR3 consists of 13 residues. CDR1 and CDR2 (germline): MNHEY, SVGAGI. The CDR3 bases are TGTGCCAGCAGTTTGGGGACTATGAGTGAGCAGTTCTTC. Amino acid sequence: CASSLGTMSEQFF.

The rearrangement joins TRBV2 to TRBJ2-3; no clear D. From germline, CDR1 is SNHLY and CDR2 FYNNEI. The CDR3 spans 12 residues. Trimming pared 6 bases from V and 5 bases from J, leaving 9 bases between. The CDR3 protein is CASRWSKDTQYF. Written as DNA, the CDR3 is TGTGCCAGCAGGTGGTCGAAAGATACGCAGTATTTT.

V gene TRBV24-1 combines with J gene TRBJ1-5; D not certain. CDR3 length: 14 residues. The germline V gene has CDR1 KGHDR and CDR2 SFDVKD. V lost 0 bases, J lost 9 bases, and 11 bases lay in between. Written as DNA, the CDR3 is TGTGCCACCAGTGATTTGGGAGGGAAAGGGCCCCAGCATTTT. It translates to CATSDLGGKGPQHF.

With respect to this clone: This specimen includes other DNA sequences encoding the same CDR3. The chain is built from TRBV9 and TRBJ1-3; TRBD1 is a possible D gene (5 bases). The CDR3 contains 15 residues. V lost 2 bases and J 0 bases, leaving 9 bases between the germline ends. Germline CDR1 is SGDLS and CDR2 is YYNGEE. CDR3 sequence: CASSVGGISGNTIYF. For the CDR3, the DNA is TGTGCCAGCAGCGTTGGGGGGATCTCTGGAAACACCATATATTTT.

This rearrangement joins TRBV29-1 to TRBJ1-2; 12 bases match TRBD1. The germline CDR1 and CDR2 sequences are SQVTM and ANQGSEA. The CDR3 covers 15 residues. The ends lost 3 bases at V and 4 bases at J; junction bases unmatched: 6. The CDR3 protein is CSVEGQGAYLYGYTF. The CDR3 DNA reads TGCAGCGTTGAGGGACAGGGGGCCTACCTCTATGGCTACACCTTC.

The J gene is TRBJ2-1, the V gene TRBV12-3 or TRBV12-4; TRBD2 is a possible D gene (6 bases). V was trimmed by 11 bases and J by 2 bases, leaving 13 bases between them. This CDR3 region has 13 residues. The CDR3 region is CACGVGTYNEQFF. The CDR3 nucleotides are TGTGCCTGCGGGGTTGGCACCTACAATGAGCAGTTCTTC.